These 27 T cell receptor beta chains were all obtained from the same sample, sequenced in a study of T cells in Graves' hyperthyroidism and ophthalmopathy. Amplification of TCR beta CDR3 regions used RNA as the template. When the TCR CDR3 underwent first-round RT-PCR, the HTBI primer set was used. TCRdb passed the multiplex PCR reads through MiXCR, listing each CDR3 protein once. The sample has fewer than 250,000 distinct CDR3 sequences; about a sixth are singletons. Sequenced material: blood. The receptors stem from a woman aged 18-29 years with Graves' ophthalmopathy.

The CDR3 bases are TGTGCCAGTAGTATAGAGGGGGCTAGCGGGGGGCCAGATACGCAGTATTTT. Translated: CASSIEGASGGPDTQYF. The rearrangement links TRBV19 to TRBJ2-3, with 11 positions matching TRBD2. The V segment lost 0 bases and the J segment 4 bases; nucleotides outside the gene matches: 6. The CDR3 runs to 17 residues. Looked up from germline, CDR1 is LNHDA and CDR2 is SQIVND (reference sequence). Full variable domain (remainder filled in from reference TRBV19 and TRBJ2-3): DGGITQSPKYLFRKEGQNVTLSCEQNLNHDAMYWYRQDPGQGLRLIYYSQIVNDFQKGDIAEGYSVSREKKESFPLTVTSAQKNPTAFYLCASSIEGASGGPDTQYFGPGTRLTVL.

This clonotype was recorded many times. J is TRBJ2-7 and V is TRBV9; 9 bases align to TRBD2. Losses at the gene ends were 3 bases for V and 2 bases for J; bases not matched to a gene: 6. The CDR3 is made up of 15 amino acids. Germline CDR1 is SGDLS and CDR2 is YYNGEE. CDR3 residues: CASSAETSGTYEQYF. The CDR3 DNA follows: TGTGCCAGCAGCGCTGAGACTAGCGGAACCTACGAGCAGTACTTC.

This clonotype was detected ten times or more. The V and J genes are TRBV11-2 and TRBJ2-5; 11 bases match TRBD2. This CDR3 region has 16 residues. The V gene's germline CDR1 is SGHAT and CDR2 FQNNGV. The V gene end was trimmed by 1 base and the J gene end by 2 bases; junction bases not matched to a gene: 3. CDR3 DNA: TGTGCCAGCAGCTTAGGAACTAGCGGGGGACAAGAGACCCAGTACTTC. Translated, it gives CASSLGTSGGQETQYF.

This clonotype was seen ten or more times. The chain joins TRBV20-1 to TRBJ2-7; 7 bases are a match to TRBD2. The CDR3 spans 13 residues. Unmatched junction bases numbered 2, after V lost 3 bases and J lost 0 bases. Germline V gives CDR1 DFQATT, CDR2 SNEGSKA (reference sequence). Here the CDR3 DNA reads TGCAGTGCTAGGCGGGAGAGCTCCTACGAGCAGTACTTC. Its translation: CSARRESSYEQYF.

In DNA form, the CDR3 reads TGTGCCAGCAGTTTGGGACAGGGAAGGGACGAGCAGTACTTC. It encodes CASSLGQGRDEQYF. This sequence joins TRBV28 and TRBJ2-7; TRBD1 agrees at 9 bases. The CDR3 runs 14 residues. The germline gives CDR1 MDHEN, CDR2 SYDVKM. V trimming: 3 bases; J trimming: 5 bases; junction bases outside the gene matches: 5.

This clonotype was counted at least ten times. The chain carries TRBV20-1 and TRBJ2-3; 10 bases align to TRBD2. The germline gives CDR1 DFQATT, CDR2 SNEGSKA (reference sequence). After removal of 6 bases from V and 3 bases from J, the junction contained 12 bases not matched to a gene. The CDR3 extends over 16 amino acids. Here the CDR3 reads CSAPPASGSSTDTQYF. In nucleotides, the CDR3 is TGCAGTGCACCGCCCGCTAGCGGGAGTTCGACAGATACGCAGTATTTT.

This clonotype has ten or more counts. This sequence joins TRBV5-1 and TRBJ1-4; TRBD1 aligns across 9 bases. Germline V gives CDR1 SGHRS, CDR2 YFSETQ. The V segment lost 4 bases and the J segment 8 bases; nucleotides outside the gene matches: 6. This CDR3 spans 14 amino acids. The CDR3 nucleotides are TGCGCCAGCAGCCATGGGACAGGGCAGGAAAAACTGTTTTTT. Amino acid sequence: CASSHGTGQEKLFF.

A note on this clonotype: A much larger clone differs by one base, so this may be a read error. This sequence joins TRBV19 and TRBJ1-6; D remains unclear. Germline CDR1 reads LNHDA; CDR2 reads SQIVND (reference sequence). V was clipped by 8 bases and J by 5 bases, with 13 bases between them. CDR3 length: 14 residues. CDR3 coding DNA: TGTGCCAGTCGCCACGGGTCCCATAATTCACCCCTCCACTTT. Translation: CASRHGSHNSPLHF.

There are many counts of this clonotype. The gene calls are TRBV7-6 and TRBJ2-1; 10 bases map to TRBD1. The germline gives CDR1 SGHVS, CDR2 FNYEAQ. The CDR3 has 14 residues. The V gene end was trimmed by 5 bases and the J gene end by 7 bases; junction bases not matched to a gene: 5. CDR3 in amino acids: CASSPDRGSNEQFF. The CDR3 bases are TGTGCCAGCAGCCCGGACAGGGGGTCAAATGAGCAGTTCTTC.

This clonotype was seen at least ten times. The chain employs TRBV24-1 and TRBJ1-2, with 7 bases lining up with TRBD1. CDR1 and CDR2 from the germline V gene are KGHDR and SFDVKD. The CDR3 totals 15 residues. Unmatched junction bases numbered 9, after V lost 3 bases and J lost 6 bases. The CDR3 sequence is CATSDRDSPSDGYTF. The CDR3 DNA is TGTGCCACCAGTGATAGGGACAGTCCGTCGGATGGCTACACCTTC.

The chain combines TRBV18 with TRBJ1-2, with D perhaps matching TRBD1 (5 bases). Germline values: CDR1 KGHSH, CDR2 LQKENI. The CDR3 has 16 residues. Trimming removed 3 bases at V and 3 bases at J, with 17 bases between. The CDR3 DNA is TGTGCCAGCTCACCCCTGGGAGGGGAAGGCGACTATGGCTACACCTTC. As protein: CASSPLGGEGDYGYTF.

The V and J genes are TRBV19 and TRBJ2-1; no reliable D call. This CDR3 has 16 amino acids. Germline V gene sequence: CDR1 LNHDA, CDR2 SQIVND (reference sequence). Trimming removed 1 base from V and 0 bases from J, with 10 bases in between. The CDR3 DNA follows: TGTGCCAGTAGTATAGTGGGAACGGCCTCCTACAATGAGCAGTTCTTC. This gives the protein CASSIVGTASYNEQFF.

This clonotype was observed many times. The CDR3 loop is CASSSNLKVYEQFF. The CDR3 DNA reads TGTGCCAGCAGCTCAAACCTAAAGGTTTATGAGCAGTTCTTC. The chain uses TRBV9 and TRBJ2-1; D unresolved. The CDR3 is 14 residues long. The V end was cut by 4 bases, the J end by 8 bases, with 16 bases between. Germline values: CDR1 SGDLS, CDR2 YYNGEE.

In its sample, this clonotype was seen many times. The genes are TRBV19 and TRBJ2-1, with TRBD1 as a possible D gene (5 bases). This CDR3 has 14 residues. Germline V gene sequence: CDR1 LNHDA, CDR2 SQIVND (reference sequence). Trimming pared 3 bases from V and 7 bases from J, leaving 13 bases between. The CDR3, as DNA: TGTGCCAGTAGTATGACGGCAGGGTGGAATGAGCAGTTCTTC. Its protein is CASSMTAGWNEQFF.

This clonotype occurred many times. The V and J genes are TRBV25-1 and TRBJ1-2; D gene ambiguous. The CDR3 sequence is 18 residues long. CDR1 is MGHDK, CDR2 SYGVNS, per germline. Trimming left V 1 base short and J 7 bases short, with 25 bases between. In DNA, the CDR3 is TGTGCCAGCAGTGAATGGGGTGGAGAAAGGTCCCCACTGAGTGGCTACACCTTC. Amino acids: CASSEWGGERSPLSGYTF.

This clonotype was picked up many times. The chain joins TRBV6-1 to TRBJ1-5, with D perhaps matching TRBD1 (5 bases). The CDR3 has 15 residues. V shed 1 base and J shed 2 bases, with 9 bases lying between them. Germline assignment: CDR1 MNHNS and CDR2 SASEGT. The CDR3 is CASSEGAGGNQPQHF. The DNA for the CDR3 is TGTGCCAGCAGTGAAGGGGCGGGGGGCAATCAGCCCCAGCATTTT.

This clonotype was found many times. The rearrangement uses TRBV28 and TRBJ2-7, with 8 nucleotides matching TRBD2. The junction had 8 bases not matched to a gene; V was cut back by 3 bases and J by 4 bases. Germline assignment: CDR1 MDHEN and CDR2 SYDVKM. CDR3 length: 15 residues. CDR3 in DNA: TGTGCCAGCAGTTTCAATACCGGGACTAGTTACGAGCAGTACTTC. This gives the protein CASSFNTGTSYEQYF.

This clonotype has ten or more counts. The V call is TRBV28, the J call TRBJ1-1; D call uncertain. The CDR3 contains 13 residues. CDR1 and CDR2 (germline): MDHEN, SYDVKM. Trimming left V 1 base short and J 1 base short, with 4 bases between. The CDR3 region has the DNA TGTGCCAGCAGTTTATATGGGAACACTGAAGCTTTCTTT. It yields the protein CASSLYGNTEAFF.

This clonotype was seen a few times. This may stem from a read error, because a much larger clone lies one nucleotide away. The chain is built from TRBV27 and TRBJ1-1, with a possible D match to TRBD1 (5 bases). The V end lost 4 bases, the J end lost 0 bases, and 15 bases lay between the germline ends. Looked up from germline, CDR1 is MNHEY and CDR2 is SMNVEV (reference sequence). This CDR3 region has 16 residues. CDR3 residues: CASSSSHRRVNTEAFF. The CDR3 DNA follows: TGTGCCAGCAGTTCATCTCACAGGAGGGTGAACACTGAAGCTTTCTTT.

The sample holds many counts of this clonotype. The rearrangement links TRBV12-3 or TRBV12-4 to TRBJ2-5; TRBD1 agrees at 7 bases. The CDR3 runs to 15 residues. Trimming took 3 bases from V and 2 from J; bases not matched to a gene: 6. The CDR3, as DNA: TGTGCCAGCAGTTTCGAGGGGGCTAAGCAAGAGACCCAGTACTTC. This codes for CASSFEGAKQETQYF.

V usage is TRBV11-2 and J usage is TRBJ2-5; 7 bases map to TRBD2. This CDR3 has 16 amino acids. The V gene's germline CDR1 is SGHAT and CDR2 FQNNGV. The ends lost 0 bases at V and 4 bases at J; junction bases unmatched: 8. The CDR3 DNA is TGTGCCAGCAGCTTAGATGCAGCGGGAAGGGGAGAGACCCAGTACTTC. Residues: CASSLDAAGRGETQYF. The full variable domain, its missing parts supplied by reference TRBV11-2 and TRBJ2-5, is EAGVAQSPRYKIIEKRQSVAFWCNPISGHATLYWYQQILGQGPKLLIQFQNNGVVDDSQLPKDRFSAERLKGVDSTLKIQPAKLEDSAVYLCASSLDAAGRGETQYFGPGTRLLVL.

The chain recombines TRBV20-1 with TRBJ2-5; D is uncertain. This CDR3 has 12 residues. CDR1 and CDR2 (germline): DFQATT, SNEGSKA (reference sequence). V shed 6 bases and J shed 5 bases, with 13 bases lying between them. The CDR3 DNA sequence: TGCAGTGCACATACCCCCGGGGAGACCCAGTACTTC. It encodes CSAHTPGETQYF.

This clonotype was seen ten or more times. The V call is TRBV18, the J call TRBJ1-1; TRBD1 aligns across 7 bases. Per the germline V gene, CDR1 is KGHSH and CDR2 is LQKENI. J gave up 9 bases and V 5 bases, and 18 bases lay outside the gene matches. This CDR3 has 16 residues. CDR3 bases: TGTGCCAGCTCAAACCTCGGGACCAACAGGGGTTGGAAAGCTTTCTTT. Translation gives CASSNLGTNRGWKAFF.

On this clonotype: This may be a read error, as it is one base from a much larger clone. V and J are TRBV5-8 and TRBJ1-4; 8 bases are shared with TRBD1. CDR3 size: 15 residues. The germline V gene has CDR1 SGHTS and CDR2 YDEGEE. In nucleotides, the CDR3 is TGTTCCAGCAGCTCGTCGGGGACAGGTAGAGAAAAACTGTTTTTT. Its protein product is CSSSSSGTGREKLFF.

This clonotype was seen repeatedly, ten times or more. The rearrangement joins TRBV6-5 to TRBJ1-1, with D maybe TRBD1 (5 bases). Trimming took off 0 bases at V and 5 bases at J, with 16 bases between the two ends. The germline V gene encodes CDR1 MNHEY and CDR2 SVGAGI. CDR3 length: 16 amino acids. The CDR3 loop reads CASSYSKTGLRTEAFF. CDR3 in DNA: TGTGCCAGCAGTTACTCGAAAACAGGCTTGAGGACTGAAGCTTTCTTT.

This clonotype was counted many times. The chain employs TRBV6-1 and TRBJ1-5; D not certain. Trimming shortened V by 5 bases and J by 1 base, and 6 bases separated the two germline ends. This CDR3 has 13 amino acids. Germline CDR1 reads MNHNS; CDR2 reads SASEGT. DNA of the CDR3: TGTGCCAGCAGTTACGAGAGCAATCAGCCCCAGCATTTT. Amino acid sequence: CASSYESNQPQHF.

CDR3: CASAIYTGPLWNYGYTF. The CDR3 DNA is TGTGCTAGTGCCATCTACACGGGACCATTGTGGAACTATGGCTACACCTTC. V gene TRBV12-5 combines with J gene TRBJ1-2; perhaps TRBD1 as D (5 bases). CDR3 length equals 17 residues. V gave up 7 bases and J gave up 2 bases, with 23 bases separating them. The germline CDR1 and CDR2 sequences are LGHNT and FRNRAP.